Described below is a single TCR beta chain sequence and its context. The data stem from a study of blood T cell repertoires in COVID-19. Overall study: PBMCs, B-cell-depleted T cells, or T cells provided the cDNA or gDNA that made up the material.

In the original workflow: Estimation of nucleated cell counts relied on the amplification of reference gene primers. Some clones are missing from TCRdb's copy, which holds only in-frame ones; the method was immunoSEQ multiplex PCR. V, J and clone size are taken as reported in that table, and D and trimming were inferred from the DNA itself. The data show roughly 350,000 clones, about 87% seen once. Germline assignment: CDR1 LNHDA and CDR2 SQIVND (reference sequence). V was clipped by 6 bases and J by 3 bases; unmatched bases: 10. The CDR3 has 16 amino acids. This sequence joins TRBV19 and TRBJ1-5, with 8 bases matching TRBD1. The sequence was obtained from a woman aged 45 to 65 with COVID-19, enrolled during active disease. Sequenced material: peripheral blood. The CDR3 DNA is TGTGCCAGTAGCAATATTGGACAGGGACACAATCAGCCCCAGCATTTT. Protein sequence: CASSNIGQGHNQPQHF.